These 6 T cell receptor beta chains were all obtained from the same sample, sequenced in a study of OX40 agonist ivuxolimab in advanced cancers. The repertoire was sequenced with immunoSEQ multiplex PCR; TCRdb's copy has only in-frame clones and lacks some. Among around 62,000 clones, around 86% were seen once, and the ten largest hold approximately 0.37%. The sample consisted of CD4+ or CD8+ T cells sorted from blood, taken in a trial of the OX40 agonist ivuxolimab. The receptor set was obtained from an adult with an advanced solid tumor such as melanoma, head and neck, liver or kidney cancer.

V is TRBV4-3 and J is TRBJ2-1; 8 bases agree with TRBD2. CDR3 length: 14 residues. The junction had 5 bases not matched to a gene; V was cut back by 0 bases and J by 10 bases. CDR1 and CDR2 (germline): LGHNA, YSLEER. The CDR3 reads CASSQEVWTSEQFF. In DNA, the CDR3 is TGCGCCAGCAGCCAAGAGGTTTGGACTAGCGAGCAGTTCTTC.

V usage is TRBV25-1 and J usage is TRBJ1-2, with D perhaps TRBD1 (5 bases). The germline V gene has CDR1 MGHDK and CDR2 SYGVNS. This CDR3 has 13 amino acids. Between the trimmed V and J ends, which lost 3 bases and 6 bases, there was a span of 11 bases. CDR3 residues: CASSEPRQNGYTF. The CDR3 bases are TGTGCCAGCAGTGAGCCGAGACAGAATGGCTACACCTTC.

The CDR3 sequence is CASSGGVSPLHF. DNA of the CDR3: TGTGCCAGCAGCGGAGGGGTCTCACCCCTCCACTTT. The chain carries TRBV9 and TRBJ1-6, with D maybe TRBD1 (5 bases). Trimming stripped 3 bases from V and 10 bases from J, with 8 bases between. Germline loops: CDR1 SGDLS, CDR2 YYNGEE. The CDR3 totals 12 residues.

In its sample, this clone was seen once. This chain connects TRBV20-1 to TRBJ2-3; D gene uncertain. Deletions cut 6 bases from V and 6 bases from J, with 10 bases between. The CDR3 spans 11 residues. Germline CDR1 is DFQATT and CDR2 is SNEGSKA (reference sequence). CDR3 DNA sequence: TGCAGTGCCCTTTGGCGGGATACGCAGTATTTT. As protein: CSALWRDTQYF.

This chain connects TRBV6-1 to TRBJ2-3; 7 bases are shared with TRBD1. CDR3 length equals 15 residues. Germline CDR1 is MNHNS and CDR2 is SASEGT. Trimming took 2 bases from V and 4 from J; bases not matched to a gene: 6. The CDR3 here is CASSEIKTGADTQYF. As DNA, the CDR3 is TGTGCCAGCAGTGAAATAAAAACAGGGGCAGATACGCAGTATTTT.

This clone came up a few times. In DNA, the CDR3 is TGCGCCAGCAGTCAAAACGAGGGGTGCGCTAATGAAAAACTGTTTTTT. Translation gives CASSQNEGCANEKLFF. This chain uses TRBV23-1 with TRBJ1-4; TRBD1 is a possible D gene (5 bases). Being an ORF, TRBV23-1 has a function that is uncertain. The CDR3 spans 16 residues. V lost 2 bases, J lost 3 bases, and 13 bases lay in between.